This TCR beta chain appears in the sequencing data of a study of CD8 T cells in ankylosing spondylitis (TCRdb year 2017). Regarding the complete study: To find TCR variants linked to disease, the study profiled T cell receptor beta repertoires in ankylosing spondylitis patients and healthy donors. The full study cohort was made up of over 20 ankylosing spondylitis patients and more than 90 healthy donors. Peripheral blood was sampled, and synovial fluid was also collected from ankylosing spondylitis patients.

This clonotype has at least ten counts. What antigen it recognizes has not been identified. Base quality data are lacking; no much larger clone is found one base away. Instrument on record: Illumina HiSeq 2500. Quantitative 5'-RACE with molecular barcodes was the method used to prepare the TCR beta libraries. On the authors' methods: A new computational method based on a probabilistic model of VDJ rearrangement was used to identify disease-linked TCR variants. TCRdb took the public reads, trimmed them with fastp at Q25, ran MiXCR for clone calling and kept in-frame beta chains. One record per CDR3 amino acid sequence lists the most common genes and DNA. TCRdb's processing, not the authors' own work, is the source of the V and J calls. The sample table holds roughly 250,000 distinct CDR3 sequences, of which 10% to 13% were seen once. The ten most abundant clones make up less than 3% of the sample. The V end loses 4 bases and the J end loses 1 base, and a stretch of 17 bases separates them. CDR1 and CDR2, looked up from the germline V gene (reference sequence), are GTSNPN and SVGIG. The CDR3 goes from the cysteine to the phenylalanine over 16 residues. The only DNA kept is the CDR3, 48 bases in frame from the first base.

General conclusions and limits of the study: Some motif variants were previously reported in synovial fluid and blood of reactive arthritis patients, suggesting common disease-initiation mechanisms. According to the report, matched synovial fluid samples from ankylosing spondylitis patients were significantly enriched for the disease-linked clones. A TCR beta motif made up of fewer than 10 highly homologous amino acid variants appeared to be characteristic of blood from ankylosing spondylitis patients. The disease-linked clones had a CD8+ phenotype and were found at relatively low frequencies in peripheral blood.

The source material was blood, either unsorted or a sorted T cell fraction (not recorded which). The chain links TRBV30 with TRBJ1-3, with the D segment identity uncertain. This clonotype was sampled from a male donor with ankylosing spondylitis or in good health (not recorded which). The CDR3 corresponds to CAWTALNGYSGNTIYF. The nucleotide sequence is given as TGTGCCTGGACCGCTTTGAACGGGTATTCTGGAAACACCATATATTTT.